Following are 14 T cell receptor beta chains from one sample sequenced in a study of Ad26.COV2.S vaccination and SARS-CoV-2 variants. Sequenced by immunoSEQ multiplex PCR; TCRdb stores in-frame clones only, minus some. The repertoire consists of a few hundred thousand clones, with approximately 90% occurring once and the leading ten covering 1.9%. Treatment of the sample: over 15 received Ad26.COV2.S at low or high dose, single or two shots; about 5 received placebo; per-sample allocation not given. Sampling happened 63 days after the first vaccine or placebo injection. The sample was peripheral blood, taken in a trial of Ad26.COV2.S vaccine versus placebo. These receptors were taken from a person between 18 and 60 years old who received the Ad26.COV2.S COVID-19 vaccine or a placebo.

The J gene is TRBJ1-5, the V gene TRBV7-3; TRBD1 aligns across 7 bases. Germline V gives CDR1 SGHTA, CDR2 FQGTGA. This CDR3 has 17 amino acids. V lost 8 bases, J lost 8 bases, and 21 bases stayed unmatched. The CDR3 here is CASGPGTDFSPDEPQHF. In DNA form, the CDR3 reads TGTGCCAGCGGTCCGGGGACAGATTTCAGCCCGGACGAGCCCCAGCATTTT.

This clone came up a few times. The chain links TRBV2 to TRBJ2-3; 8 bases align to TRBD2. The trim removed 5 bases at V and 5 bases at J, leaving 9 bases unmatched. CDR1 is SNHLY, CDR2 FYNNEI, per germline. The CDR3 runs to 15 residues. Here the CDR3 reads CASSREGGSGDTQYF. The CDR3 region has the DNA TGTGCCAGCAGTCGGGAGGGAGGGAGTGGAGATACGCAGTATTTT. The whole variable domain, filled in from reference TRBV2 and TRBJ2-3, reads EPEVTQTPSHQVTQMGQEVILRCVPISNHLYFYWYRQILGQKVEFLVSFYNNEISEKSEIFDDQFSVERPDGSNFTLKIRSTKLEDSAMYFCASSREGGSGDTQYFGPGTRLTVL.

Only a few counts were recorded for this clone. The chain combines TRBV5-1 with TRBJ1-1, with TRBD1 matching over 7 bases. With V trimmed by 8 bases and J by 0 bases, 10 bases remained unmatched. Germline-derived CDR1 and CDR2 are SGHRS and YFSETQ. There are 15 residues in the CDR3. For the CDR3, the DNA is TGCGCCAGTCAATCAGGGGGTATCATGAACACTGAAGCTTTCTTT. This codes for CASQSGGIMNTEAFF.

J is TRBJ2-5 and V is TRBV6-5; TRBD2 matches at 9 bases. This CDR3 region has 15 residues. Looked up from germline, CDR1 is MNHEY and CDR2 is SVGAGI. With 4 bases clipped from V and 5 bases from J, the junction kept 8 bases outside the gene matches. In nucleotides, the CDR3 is TGTGCCAGCAGTTTGCTTCTAGCGGGAATGGAGACCCAGTACTTC. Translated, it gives CASSLLLAGMETQYF.

The CDR3 protein is CASSNWTSDDYEQYF. The CDR3 nucleotides are TGTGCCAGCAGCAACTGGACTAGCGACGACTACGAGCAGTACTTC. The chain is built from TRBV21-1 and TRBJ2-7; the D call in the table, TRBD2, was not verified against the DNA. TRBV21-1 is given as a pseudogene. This CDR3 comprises 15 residues.

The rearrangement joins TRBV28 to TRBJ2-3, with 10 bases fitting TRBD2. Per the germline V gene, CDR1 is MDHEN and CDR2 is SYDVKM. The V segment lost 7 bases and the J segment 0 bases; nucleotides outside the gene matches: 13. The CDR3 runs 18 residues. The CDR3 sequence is CASKTGSPTSGSTDTQYF. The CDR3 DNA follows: TGTGCCAGCAAGACAGGGTCCCCGACTAGCGGGAGCACAGATACGCAGTATTTT. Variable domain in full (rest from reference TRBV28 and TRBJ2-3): DVKVTQSSRYLVKRTGEKVFLECVQDMDHENMFWYRQDPGLGLRLIYFSYDVKMKEKGDIPEGYSVSREKKERFSLILESASTNQTSMYLCASKTGSPTSGSTDTQYFGPGTRLTVL.

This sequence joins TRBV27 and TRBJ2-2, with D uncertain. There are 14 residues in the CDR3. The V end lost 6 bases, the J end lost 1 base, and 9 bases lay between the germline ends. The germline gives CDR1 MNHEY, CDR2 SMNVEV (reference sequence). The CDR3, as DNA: TGTGCCAGCAGGGGCAGTTGGAACACCGGGGAGCTGTTTTTT. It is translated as CASRGSWNTGELFF.

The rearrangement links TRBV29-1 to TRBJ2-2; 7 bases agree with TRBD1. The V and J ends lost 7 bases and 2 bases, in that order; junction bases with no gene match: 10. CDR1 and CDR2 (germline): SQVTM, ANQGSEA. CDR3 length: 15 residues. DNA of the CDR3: TGCAGCGCTAAACTCTGGGACAGAAACACCGGGGAGCTGTTTTTT. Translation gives CSAKLWDRNTGELFF.

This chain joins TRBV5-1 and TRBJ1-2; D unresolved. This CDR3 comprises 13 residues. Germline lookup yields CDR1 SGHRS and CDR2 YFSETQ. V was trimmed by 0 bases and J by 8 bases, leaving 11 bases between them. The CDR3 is CASSLGPREGYTF. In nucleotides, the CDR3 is TGCGCCAGCAGCTTGGGGCCTCGGGAAGGCTACACCTTC.

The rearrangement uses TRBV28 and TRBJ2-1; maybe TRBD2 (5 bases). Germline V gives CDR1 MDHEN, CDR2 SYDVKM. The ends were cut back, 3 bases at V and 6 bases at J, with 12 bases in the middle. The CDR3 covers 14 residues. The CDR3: CASSLRTVLNEQFF. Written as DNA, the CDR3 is TGTGCCAGCAGTTTGAGGACTGTACTCAATGAGCAGTTCTTC.

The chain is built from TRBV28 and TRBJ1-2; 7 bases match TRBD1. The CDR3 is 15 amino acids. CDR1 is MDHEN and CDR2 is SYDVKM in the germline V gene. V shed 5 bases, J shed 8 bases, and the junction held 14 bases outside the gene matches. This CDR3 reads CASSGPKTGVRGYTF. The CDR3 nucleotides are TGTGCCAGCAGTGGACCGAAAACAGGGGTTAGGGGCTACACCTTC.

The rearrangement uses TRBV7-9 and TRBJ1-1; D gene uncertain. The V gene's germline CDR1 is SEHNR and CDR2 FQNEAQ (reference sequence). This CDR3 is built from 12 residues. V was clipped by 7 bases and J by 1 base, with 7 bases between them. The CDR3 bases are TGTGCCAGCACGGTAGGGAACACTGAAGCTTTCTTT. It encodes CASTVGNTEAFF.

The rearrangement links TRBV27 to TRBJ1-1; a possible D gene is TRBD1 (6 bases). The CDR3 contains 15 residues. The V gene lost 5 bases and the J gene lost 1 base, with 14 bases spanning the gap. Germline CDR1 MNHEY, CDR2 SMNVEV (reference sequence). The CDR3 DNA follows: TGTGCCAGCAGTCTAGAGACAGGAGGGAACACTGAAGCTTTCTTT. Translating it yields CASSLETGGNTEAFF.

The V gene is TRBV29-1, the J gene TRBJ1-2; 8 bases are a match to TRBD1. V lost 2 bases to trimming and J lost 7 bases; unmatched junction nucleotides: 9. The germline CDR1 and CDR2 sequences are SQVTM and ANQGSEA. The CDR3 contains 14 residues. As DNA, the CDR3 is TGCAGCGTTGAATCGACAGGGGAAGGCGGTGGCTACACCTTC. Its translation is CSVESTGEGGGYTF.